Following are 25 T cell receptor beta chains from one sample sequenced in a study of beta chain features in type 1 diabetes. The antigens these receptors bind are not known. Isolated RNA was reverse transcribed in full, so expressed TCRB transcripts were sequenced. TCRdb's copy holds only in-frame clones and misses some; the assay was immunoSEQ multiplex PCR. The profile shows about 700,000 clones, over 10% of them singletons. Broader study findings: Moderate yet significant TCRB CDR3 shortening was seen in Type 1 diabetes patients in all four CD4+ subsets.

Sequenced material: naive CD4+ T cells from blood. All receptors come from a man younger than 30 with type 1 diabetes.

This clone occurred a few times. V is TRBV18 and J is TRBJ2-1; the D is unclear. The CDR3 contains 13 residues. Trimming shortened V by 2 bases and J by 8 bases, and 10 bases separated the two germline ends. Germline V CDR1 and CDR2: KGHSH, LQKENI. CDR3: CASSPELGDEQFF. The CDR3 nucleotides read TGTGCCAGCTCACCAGAACTTGGGGATGAGCAGTTCTTC.

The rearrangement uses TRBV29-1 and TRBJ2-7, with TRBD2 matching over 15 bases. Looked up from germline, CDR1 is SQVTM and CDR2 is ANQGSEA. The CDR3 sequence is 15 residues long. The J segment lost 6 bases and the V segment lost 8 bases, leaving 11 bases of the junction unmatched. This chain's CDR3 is CSIRPGLAGGGEQYF. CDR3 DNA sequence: TGCAGCATAAGACCGGGACTAGCGGGGGGAGGCGAGCAGTACTTC.

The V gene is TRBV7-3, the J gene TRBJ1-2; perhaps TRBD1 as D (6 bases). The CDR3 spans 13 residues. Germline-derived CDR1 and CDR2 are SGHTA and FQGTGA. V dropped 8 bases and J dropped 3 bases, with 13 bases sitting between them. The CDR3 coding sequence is TGTGCCAGCGCCCCAGGGGCCGACTATGGCTACACCTTC. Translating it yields CASAPGADYGYTF.

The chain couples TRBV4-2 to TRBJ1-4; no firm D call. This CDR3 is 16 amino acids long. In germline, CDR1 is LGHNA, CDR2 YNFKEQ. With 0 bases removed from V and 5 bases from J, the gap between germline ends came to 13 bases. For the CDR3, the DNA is TGTGCCAGCAGCCAAGATCAAGGCCGGGGAAATGAAAAACTGTTTTTT. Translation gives CASSQDQGRGNEKLFF.

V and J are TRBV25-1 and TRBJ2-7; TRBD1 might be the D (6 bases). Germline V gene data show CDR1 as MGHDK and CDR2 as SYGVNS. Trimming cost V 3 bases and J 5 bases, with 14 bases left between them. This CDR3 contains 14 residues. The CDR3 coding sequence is TGTGCCAGCAGTGACAGGGGAGCTGGGCACGAGCAGTACTTC. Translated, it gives CASSDRGAGHEQYF.

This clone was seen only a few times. CDR3 residues: CAISASTINRGETQYF. The DNA for the CDR3 is TGTGCCATCAGTGCGTCAACGATAAACAGGGGAGAGACCCAGTACTTC. The chain uses TRBV10-3 and TRBJ2-5; 7 nucleotides match TRBD1. CDR3 length: 16 residues. CDR1 and CDR2 (germline): ENHRY, SYGVKD. V trimming: 4 bases; J trimming: 4 bases; junction bases outside the gene matches: 12.

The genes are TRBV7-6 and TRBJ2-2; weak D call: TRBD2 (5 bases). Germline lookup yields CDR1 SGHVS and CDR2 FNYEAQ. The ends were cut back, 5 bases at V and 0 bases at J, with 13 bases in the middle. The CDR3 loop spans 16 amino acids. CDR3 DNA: TGTGCCAGCAGCGTTGGTGGAGGCGCGAACACCGGGGAGCTGTTTTTT. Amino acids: CASSVGGGANTGELFF.

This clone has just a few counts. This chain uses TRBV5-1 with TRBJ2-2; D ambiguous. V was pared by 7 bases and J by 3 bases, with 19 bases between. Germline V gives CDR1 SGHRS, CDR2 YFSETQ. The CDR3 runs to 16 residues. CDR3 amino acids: CASRPLSAEDTGELFF. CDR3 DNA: TGCGCCAGCCGTCCCCTTTCGGCCGAGGACACCGGGGAGCTGTTTTTT.

The CDR3 DNA sequence: TGTGCCAGCAGCTTAGCCCCAAAGAACCTCCAAACGAGAGGGACCCAGTACTTC. It yields the protein CASSLAPKNLQTRGTQYF. V usage is TRBV13 and J usage is TRBJ2-5; D remains unclear. With 1 base removed from V and 7 bases from J, the gap between germline ends came to 25 bases. The CDR3 spans 18 residues. CDR1 and CDR2 from the germline V gene are PRHDT and FYEKMQ (reference sequence).

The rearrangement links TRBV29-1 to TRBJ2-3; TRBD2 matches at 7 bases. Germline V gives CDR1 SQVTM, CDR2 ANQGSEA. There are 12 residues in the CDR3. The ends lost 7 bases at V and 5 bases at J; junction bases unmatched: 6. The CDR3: CSGGEGKDTQYF. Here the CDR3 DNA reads TGCAGCGGCGGGGAGGGTAAAGATACGCAGTATTTT.

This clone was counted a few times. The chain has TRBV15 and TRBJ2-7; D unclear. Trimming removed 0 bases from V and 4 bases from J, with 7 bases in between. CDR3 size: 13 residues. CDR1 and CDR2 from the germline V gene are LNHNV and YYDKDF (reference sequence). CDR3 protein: CATSREATYEQYF. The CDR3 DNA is TGTGCCACCAGCAGAGAGGCAACTTACGAGCAGTACTTC.

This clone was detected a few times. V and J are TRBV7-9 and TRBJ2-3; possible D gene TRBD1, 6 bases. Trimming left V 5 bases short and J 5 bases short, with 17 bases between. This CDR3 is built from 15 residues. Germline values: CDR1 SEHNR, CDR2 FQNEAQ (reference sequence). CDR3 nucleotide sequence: TGTGCCAGCAGCCCCGGGACAAACAAACGAGATACGCAGTATTTT. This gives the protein CASSPGTNKRDTQYF. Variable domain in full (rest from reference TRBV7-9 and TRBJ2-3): DTGVSQNPRHKITKRGQNVTFRCDPISEHNRLYWYRQTLGQGPEFLTYFQNEAQLEKSRLLSDRFSAERPKGSFSTLEIQRTEQGDSAMYLCASSPGTNKRDTQYFGPGTRLTVL.

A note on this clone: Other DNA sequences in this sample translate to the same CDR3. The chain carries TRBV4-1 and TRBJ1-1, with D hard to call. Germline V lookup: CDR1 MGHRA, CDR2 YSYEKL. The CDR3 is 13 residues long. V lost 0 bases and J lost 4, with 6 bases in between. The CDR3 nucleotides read TGCGCCAGCAGCCAAGATCGGGGCACTGAAGCTTTCTTT. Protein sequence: CASSQDRGTEAFF.

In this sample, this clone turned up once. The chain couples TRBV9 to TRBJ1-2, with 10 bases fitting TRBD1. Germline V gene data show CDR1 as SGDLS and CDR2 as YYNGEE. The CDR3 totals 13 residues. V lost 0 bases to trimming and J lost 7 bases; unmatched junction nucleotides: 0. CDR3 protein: CASSVGQGAGYTF. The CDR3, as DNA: TGTGCCAGCAGCGTAGGACAGGGGGCTGGCTACACCTTC.

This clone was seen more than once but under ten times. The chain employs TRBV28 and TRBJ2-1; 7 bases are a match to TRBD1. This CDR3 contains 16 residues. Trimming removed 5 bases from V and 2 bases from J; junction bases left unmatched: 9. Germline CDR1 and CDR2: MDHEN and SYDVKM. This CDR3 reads CASSAPPGGTYNEQFF. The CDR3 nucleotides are TGTGCCAGCAGTGCCCCACCAGGGGGAACCTACAATGAGCAGTTCTTC.

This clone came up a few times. This CDR3 is CASSLSSAGATDTQYF. Here the CDR3 DNA reads TGTGCCAGCAGCTTAAGTTCGGCGGGGGCCACAGATACGCAGTATTTT. The chain uses TRBV7-3 and TRBJ2-3; possibly TRBD2 for D (7 bases). V was shortened by 1 base and J by 2 bases, with 13 bases between the two germline ends. The germline V gene encodes CDR1 SGHTA and CDR2 FQGTGA. The CDR3 is made up of 16 amino acids.

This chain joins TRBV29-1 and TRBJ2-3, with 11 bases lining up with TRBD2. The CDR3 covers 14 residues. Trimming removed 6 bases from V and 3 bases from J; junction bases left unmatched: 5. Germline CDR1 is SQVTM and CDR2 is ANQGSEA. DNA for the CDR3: TGCAGCGTCCCCCTAGCGGGGGGAACAGATACGCAGTATTTT. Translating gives CSVPLAGGTDTQYF.

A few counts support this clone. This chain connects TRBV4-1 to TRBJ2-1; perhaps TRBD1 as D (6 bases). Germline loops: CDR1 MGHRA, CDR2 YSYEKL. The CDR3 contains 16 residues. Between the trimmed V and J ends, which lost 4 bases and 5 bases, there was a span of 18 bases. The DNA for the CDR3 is TGCGCCAGCAGCCTTGCGAGGGGGATCGGGAACAATGAGCAGTTCTTC. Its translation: CASSLARGIGNNEQFF.

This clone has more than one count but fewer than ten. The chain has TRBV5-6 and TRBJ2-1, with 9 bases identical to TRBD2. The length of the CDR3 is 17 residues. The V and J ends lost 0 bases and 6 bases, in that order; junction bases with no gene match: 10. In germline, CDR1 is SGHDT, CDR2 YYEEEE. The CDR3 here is CASSLVLAGDLTNEQFF. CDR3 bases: TGTGCCAGCAGCTTGGTATTAGCGGGGGACCTTACCAATGAGCAGTTCTTC. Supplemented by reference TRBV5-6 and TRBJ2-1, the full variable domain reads DAGVTQSPTHLIKTRGQQVTLRCSPKSGHDTVSWYQQALGQGPQFIFQYYEEEERQRGNFPDRFSGHQFPNYSSELNVNALLLGDSALYLCASSLVLAGDLTNEQFFGPGTRLTVL.

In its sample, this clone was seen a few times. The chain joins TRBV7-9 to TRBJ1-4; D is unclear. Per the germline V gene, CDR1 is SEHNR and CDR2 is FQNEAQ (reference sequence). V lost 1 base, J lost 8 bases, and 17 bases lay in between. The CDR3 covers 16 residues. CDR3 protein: CASSLDVGRGYEKLFF. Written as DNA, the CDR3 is TGTGCCAGCAGCTTAGACGTGGGCCGAGGCTACGAAAAACTGTTTTTT.

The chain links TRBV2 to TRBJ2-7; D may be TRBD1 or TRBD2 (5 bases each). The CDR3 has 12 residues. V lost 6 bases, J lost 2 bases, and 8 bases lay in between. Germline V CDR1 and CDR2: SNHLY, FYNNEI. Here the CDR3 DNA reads TGTGCCAGCAGGGGGGTAGCCTACGAGCAGTACTTC. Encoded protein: CASRGVAYEQYF.

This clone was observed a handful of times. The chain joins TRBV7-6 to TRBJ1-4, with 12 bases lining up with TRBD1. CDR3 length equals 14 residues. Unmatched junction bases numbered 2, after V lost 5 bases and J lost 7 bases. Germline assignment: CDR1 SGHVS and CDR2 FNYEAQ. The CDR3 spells CASSPGQGAEKLFF. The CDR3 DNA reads TGTGCCAGCAGCCCGGGACAGGGGGCTGAAAAACTGTTTTTT.

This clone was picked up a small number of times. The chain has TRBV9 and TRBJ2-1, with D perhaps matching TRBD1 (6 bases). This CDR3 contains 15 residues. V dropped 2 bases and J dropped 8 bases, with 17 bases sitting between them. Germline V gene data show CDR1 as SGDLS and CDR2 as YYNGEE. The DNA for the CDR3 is TGTGCCAGCAGCGTGATAGGGGGAGTTTGGGATGAGCAGTTCTTC. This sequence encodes CASSVIGGVWDEQFF.

The CDR3 loop is CASSLWGGYEQYF. The CDR3 bases are TGTGCCAGCTCCCTTTGGGGCGGCTACGAGCAGTACTTC. The chain employs TRBV7-9 and TRBJ2-7; weak D call: TRBD1 (5 bases). There are 13 residues in the CDR3. The germline V and J ends were trimmed by 8 bases and 3 bases, with 14 bases remaining between them. CDR1 SEHNR and CDR2 FQNEAQ come from the germline V gene (reference sequence).

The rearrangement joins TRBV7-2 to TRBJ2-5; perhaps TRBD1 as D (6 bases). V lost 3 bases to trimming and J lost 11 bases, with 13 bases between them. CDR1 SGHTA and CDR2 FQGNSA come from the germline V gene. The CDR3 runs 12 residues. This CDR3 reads CASSFGTPQQYF. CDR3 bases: TGTGCCAGCAGCTTTGGGACACCGCAACAGTACTTC. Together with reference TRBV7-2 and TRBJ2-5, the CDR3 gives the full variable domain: GAGVSQSPSNKVTEKGKDVELRCDPISGHTALYWYRQSLGQGLEFLIYFQGNSAPDKSGLPSDRFSAERTGGSVSTLTIQRTQQEDSAVYLCASSFGTPQQYFGPGTRLLVL.